This T cell receptor (beta chain) was recorded in a study of T cell repertoires in cytomegalovirus infection. Study summary: Public TCR beta signatures marked donors with CMV infection and the matching HLA. The study, taken as a whole, reports: Frequencies of public TCR beta families were cumulated, and this identified carriers of CMV plus the relevant HLA.

Germline CDR1 is SNHLY and CDR2 is FYNNEI. The CDR3 sequence is 14 residues long. Trimming took 8 bases from V and 1 from J, leaving 14 bases between them. TCRdb passed the reads through MiXCR, listing each CDR3 protein once. In the table there are some 680,000 distinct CDR3 sequences, 35% of which are singletons. For this clonotype: The antigen is undetermined.

Sequenced sample: PBMCs. This chain links TRBV2 with TRBJ1-1; no firm D call. The source is a human donor in good health (CMV status not recorded). Some clones in this sample may be carry-over from other donors' samples. The CDR3 sequence: CASGARTANTEAFF. The DNA for the CDR3 is TGTGCCAGCGGTGCCAGGACTGCGAACACTGAAGCTTTCTTT.